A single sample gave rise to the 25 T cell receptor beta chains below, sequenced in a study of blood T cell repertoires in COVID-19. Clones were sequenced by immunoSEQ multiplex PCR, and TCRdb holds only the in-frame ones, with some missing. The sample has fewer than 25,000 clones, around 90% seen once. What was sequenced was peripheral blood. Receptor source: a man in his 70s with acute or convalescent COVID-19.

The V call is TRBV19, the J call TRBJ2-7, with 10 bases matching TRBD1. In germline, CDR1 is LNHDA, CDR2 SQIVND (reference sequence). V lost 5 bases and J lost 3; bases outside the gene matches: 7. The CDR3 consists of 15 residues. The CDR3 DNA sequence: TGTGCCAGTAGTTACGGGGGACAGGGGTACTACGAGCAGTACTTC. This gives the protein CASSYGGQGYYEQYF.

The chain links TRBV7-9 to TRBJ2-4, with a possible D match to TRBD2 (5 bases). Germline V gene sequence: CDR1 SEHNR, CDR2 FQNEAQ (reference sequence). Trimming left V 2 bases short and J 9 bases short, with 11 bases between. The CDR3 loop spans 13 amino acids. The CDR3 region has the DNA TGTGCCAGCAGCTTAAGCGGTTTGAGCATTCAGTACTTC. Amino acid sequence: CASSLSGLSIQYF.

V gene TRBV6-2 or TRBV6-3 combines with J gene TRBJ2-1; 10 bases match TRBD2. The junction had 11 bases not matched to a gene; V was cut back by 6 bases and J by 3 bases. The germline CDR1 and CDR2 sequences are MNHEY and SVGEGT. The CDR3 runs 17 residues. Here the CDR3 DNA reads TGTGCCAGCAGCAGACTAGCGGGTGAAAGGCTCTACAATGAGCAGTTCTTC. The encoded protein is CASSRLAGERLYNEQFF.

The CDR3 region is CASSLRQGYGKLFF. The CDR3 DNA follows: TGTGCCAGCAGCTTGCGCCAGGGGTACGGAAAACTGTTTTTT. The chain is built from TRBV5-6 and TRBJ1-4; weak D call: TRBD1 (6 bases). Trimming stripped 1 base from V and 10 bases from J, with 14 bases between. Per germline, CDR1 SGHDT and CDR2 YYEEEE. There are 14 residues in the CDR3.

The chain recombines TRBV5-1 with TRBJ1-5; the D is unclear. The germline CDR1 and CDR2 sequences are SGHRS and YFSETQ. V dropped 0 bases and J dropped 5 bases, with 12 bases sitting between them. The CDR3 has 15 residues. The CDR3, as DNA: TGCGCCAGCAGCTTGGAGTCGGGGTCCCATCAGCCCCAGCATTTT. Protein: CASSLESGSHQPQHF.

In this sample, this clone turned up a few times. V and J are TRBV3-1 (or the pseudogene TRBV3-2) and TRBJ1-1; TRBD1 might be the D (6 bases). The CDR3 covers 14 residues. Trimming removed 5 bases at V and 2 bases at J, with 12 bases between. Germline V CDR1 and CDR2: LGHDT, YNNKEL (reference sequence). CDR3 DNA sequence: TGTGCCAGCAGCGGCCGGGACACTAACACTGAAGCTTTCTTT. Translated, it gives CASSGRDTNTEAFF.

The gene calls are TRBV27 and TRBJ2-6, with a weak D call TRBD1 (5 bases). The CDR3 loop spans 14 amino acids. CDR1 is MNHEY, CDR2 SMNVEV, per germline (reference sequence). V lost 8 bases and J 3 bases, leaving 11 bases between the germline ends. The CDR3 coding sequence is TGTGCCAGCCGTAGCACAGGTGGGGCCAACGTCCTGACTTTC. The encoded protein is CASRSTGGANVLTF.

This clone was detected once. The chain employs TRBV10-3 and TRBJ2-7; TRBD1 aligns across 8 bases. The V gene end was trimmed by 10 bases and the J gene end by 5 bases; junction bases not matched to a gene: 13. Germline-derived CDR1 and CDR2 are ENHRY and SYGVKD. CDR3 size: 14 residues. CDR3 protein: CATLIGPGGDEQYF. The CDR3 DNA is TGTGCCACCTTGATCGGGCCAGGGGGCGACGAGCAGTACTTC.

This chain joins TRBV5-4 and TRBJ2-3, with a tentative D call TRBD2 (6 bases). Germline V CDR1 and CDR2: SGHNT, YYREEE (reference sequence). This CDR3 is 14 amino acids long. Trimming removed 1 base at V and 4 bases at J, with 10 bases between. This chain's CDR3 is CASSLRASADTQYF. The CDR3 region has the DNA TGTGCCAGCAGCTTGCGGGCTAGCGCAGATACGCAGTATTTT.

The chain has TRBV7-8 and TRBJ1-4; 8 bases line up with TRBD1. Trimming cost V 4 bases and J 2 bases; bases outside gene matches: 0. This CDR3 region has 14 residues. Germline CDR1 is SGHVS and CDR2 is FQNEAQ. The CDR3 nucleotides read TGTGCCAGCAGCTACAGGGGGACTAATGAAAAACTGTTTTTT. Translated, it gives CASSYRGTNEKLFF.

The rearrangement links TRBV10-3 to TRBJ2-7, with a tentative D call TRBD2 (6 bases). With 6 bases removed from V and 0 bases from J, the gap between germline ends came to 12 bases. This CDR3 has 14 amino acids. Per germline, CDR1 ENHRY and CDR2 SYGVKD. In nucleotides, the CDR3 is TGTGCCATCAGGGAGGGTACGAGCTCCTACGAGCAGTACTTC. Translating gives CAIREGTSSYEQYF.

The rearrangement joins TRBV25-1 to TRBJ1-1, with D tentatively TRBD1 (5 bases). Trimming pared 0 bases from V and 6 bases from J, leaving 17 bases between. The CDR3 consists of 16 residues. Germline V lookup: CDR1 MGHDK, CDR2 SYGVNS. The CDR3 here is CASSEYGHSMGPEAFF. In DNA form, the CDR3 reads TGTGCCAGCAGTGAATACGGACACAGTATGGGGCCTGAAGCTTTCTTT.

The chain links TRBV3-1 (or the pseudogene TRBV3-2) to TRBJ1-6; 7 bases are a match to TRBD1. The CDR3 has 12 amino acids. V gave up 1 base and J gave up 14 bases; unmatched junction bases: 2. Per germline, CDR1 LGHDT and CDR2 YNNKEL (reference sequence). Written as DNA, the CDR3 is TGTGCCAGCAGCCAAGGACAGGGCACCCTCCACTTT. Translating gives CASSQGQGTLHF.

CDR3 nucleotides: TGTGCCAGCAGCTTAGTAGGGACAGAAATTTCCTACGAGCAGTACTTC. Protein sequence: CASSLVGTEISYEQYF. The genes are TRBV7-2 and TRBJ2-7; TRBD1 agrees at 7 bases. The J segment lost 1 base and the V segment lost 1 base, leaving 7 bases of the junction unmatched. Per the germline V gene, CDR1 is SGHTA and CDR2 is FQGNSA. The CDR3 totals 16 residues.

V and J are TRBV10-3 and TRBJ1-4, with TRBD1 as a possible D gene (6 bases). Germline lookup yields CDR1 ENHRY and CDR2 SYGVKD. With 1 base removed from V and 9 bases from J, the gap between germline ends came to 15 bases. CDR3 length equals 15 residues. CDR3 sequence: CAISEFQGLGKKLFF. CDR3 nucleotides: TGTGCCATCAGTGAGTTTCAGGGGCTTGGTAAAAAACTGTTTTTT.

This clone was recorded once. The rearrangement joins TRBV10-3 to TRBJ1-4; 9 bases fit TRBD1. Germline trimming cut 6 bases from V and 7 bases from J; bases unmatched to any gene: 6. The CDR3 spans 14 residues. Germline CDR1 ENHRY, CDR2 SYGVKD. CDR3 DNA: TGTGCCATCAGCGATACAGGGGGCATTGAAAAACTGTTTTTT. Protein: CAISDTGGIEKLFF.

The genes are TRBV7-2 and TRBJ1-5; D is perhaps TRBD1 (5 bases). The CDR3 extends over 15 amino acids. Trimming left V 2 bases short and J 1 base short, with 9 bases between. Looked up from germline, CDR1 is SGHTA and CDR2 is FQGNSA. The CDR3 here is CASSLFSGSNQPQHF. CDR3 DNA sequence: TGTGCCAGCAGCTTATTTTCAGGGAGCAATCAGCCCCAGCATTTT.

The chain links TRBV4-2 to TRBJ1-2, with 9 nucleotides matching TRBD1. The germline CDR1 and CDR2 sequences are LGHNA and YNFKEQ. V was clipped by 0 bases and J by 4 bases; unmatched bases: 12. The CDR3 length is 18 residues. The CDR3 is CASSQEPGQGPSLYGYTF. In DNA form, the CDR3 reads TGTGCCAGCAGCCAAGAACCGGGACAGGGCCCTTCCCTCTATGGCTACACCTTC.

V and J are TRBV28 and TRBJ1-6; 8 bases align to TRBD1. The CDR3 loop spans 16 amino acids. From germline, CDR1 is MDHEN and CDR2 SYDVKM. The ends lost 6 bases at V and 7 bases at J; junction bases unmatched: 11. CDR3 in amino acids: CASSGQGQDKNSPLHF. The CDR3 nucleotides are TGTGCCAGCAGCGGACAGGGTCAGGACAAGAATTCACCCCTCCACTTT.

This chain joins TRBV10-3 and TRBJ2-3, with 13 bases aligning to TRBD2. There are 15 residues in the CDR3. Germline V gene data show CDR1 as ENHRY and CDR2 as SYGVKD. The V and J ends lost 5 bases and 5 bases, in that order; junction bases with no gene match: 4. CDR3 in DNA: TGTGCCATCAGTCGGACTAGCGGGAGTGTAGATACGCAGTATTTT. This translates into CAISRTSGSVDTQYF.

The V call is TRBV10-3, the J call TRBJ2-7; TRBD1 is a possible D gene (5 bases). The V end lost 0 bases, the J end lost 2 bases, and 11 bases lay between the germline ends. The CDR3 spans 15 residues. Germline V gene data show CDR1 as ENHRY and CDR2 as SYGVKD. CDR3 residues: CAISESAQGPYEQYF. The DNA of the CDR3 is TGTGCCATCAGTGAGTCGGCGCAGGGTCCCTACGAGCAGTACTTC.

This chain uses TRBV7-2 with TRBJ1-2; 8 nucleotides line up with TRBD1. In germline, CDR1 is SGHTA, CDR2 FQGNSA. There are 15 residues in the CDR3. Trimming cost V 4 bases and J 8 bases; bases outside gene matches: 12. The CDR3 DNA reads TGTGCCAGCAGCTCGTCCTCAGGGGGCCGGGGAGGCTACACCTTC. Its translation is CASSSSSGGRGGYTF.

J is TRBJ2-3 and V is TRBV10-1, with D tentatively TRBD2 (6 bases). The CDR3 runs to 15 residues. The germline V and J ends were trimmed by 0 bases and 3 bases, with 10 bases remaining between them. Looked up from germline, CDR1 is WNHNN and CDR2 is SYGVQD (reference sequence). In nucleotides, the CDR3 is TGCGCCAGCAGTGAGTCGTTCGGAGGGACAGATACGCAGTATTTT. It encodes CASSESFGGTDTQYF.

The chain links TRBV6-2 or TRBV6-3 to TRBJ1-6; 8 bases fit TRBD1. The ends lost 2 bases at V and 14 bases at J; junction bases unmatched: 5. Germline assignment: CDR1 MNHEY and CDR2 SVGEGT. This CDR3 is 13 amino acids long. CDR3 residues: CASSYGRQGSLHF. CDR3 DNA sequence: TGTGCCAGCAGTTACGGGAGACAGGGGTCCCTCCACTTT.

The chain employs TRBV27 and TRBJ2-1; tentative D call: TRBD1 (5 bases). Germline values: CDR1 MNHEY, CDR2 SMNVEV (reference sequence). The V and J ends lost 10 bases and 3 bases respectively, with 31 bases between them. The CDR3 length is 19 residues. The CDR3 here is CATSIDRRATPDLYNEQFF. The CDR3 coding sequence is TGTGCCACTAGTATTGACCGCAGGGCAACCCCCGACCTCTACAATGAGCAGTTCTTC.